The sequence of this T cell receptor beta chain was determined in a study of vaccination effects on CD4 cells after COVID-19. Expansion of antigen-specific CD4+ T cells with viral peptide pools was carried out by the ViraFEST assay before sequencing. A roughly 10-day culture period preceded the isolation of CD4+ T cells. Half-medium exchanges with IL-2 medium took place on days 3 and 7. This clone turned up a few times. No antigen is known for it. Method: immunoSEQ multiplex PCR; TCRdb's copy keeps in-frame clones and lacks some. Counted here are roughly 23,000 clones, approximately 73% occurring once; the ten biggest clones make up about 12%. The CDR3 contains 16 residues. The V segment lost 1 base and the J segment 4 bases; nucleotides outside the gene matches: 3. The germline V gene has CDR1 SGHRS and CDR2 YFSETQ.

The chain carries TRBV5-1 and TRBJ2-2, with TRBD1 identical over 11 bases. This specimen was CD4+ T cells from PBMCs cultured with HCoV-229E spike peptides, taken before COVID-19 vaccination. The source of this sequence is a human donor who received a COVID-19 vaccine. The DNA of the CDR3 is TGCGCCAGCAGCTTGCCGGGGACAGGGGGCACCGGGGAGCTGTTTTTT. Protein product: CASSLPGTGGTGELFF.